The 2 T cell receptor beta chains below were found in one sample sequenced in a study of OX40 agonist ivuxolimab in advanced cancers. Produced via immunoSEQ multiplex PCR; TCRdb's table is partial and in-frame only. The table includes roughly 72,000 clones, 81% detected once. This sample comprised CD4+ or CD8+ T cells sorted from blood, obtained in a trial of the OX40 agonist ivuxolimab. The receptors come from an adult with an advanced solid tumor such as melanoma, head and neck, liver or kidney cancer.

CDR3 sequence (DNA): TGCGCCAGCAGCCAGCACCCCGACAGGTCAGCGAACACTGAAGCTTTCTTT. This codes for CASSQHPDRSANTEAFF. J is TRBJ1-1 and V is TRBV5-1; TRBD1 might be the D (6 bases). V was pared by 4 bases and J by 1 base, with 20 bases between. CDR3 length equals 17 residues. From germline, CDR1 is SGHRS and CDR2 YFSETQ.

This rearrangement joins TRBV25-1 to TRBJ1-3, with D perhaps matching TRBD1 (5 bases). Germline V gene sequence: CDR1 MGHDK, CDR2 SYGVNS. V lost 5 bases and J lost 7, with 15 bases in between. The CDR3 is 14 amino acids. CDR3 in DNA: TGTGCCAGCAGTAACCCAGGGAGCAGGAACACCATATATTTT. Its protein product is CASSNPGSRNTIYF.